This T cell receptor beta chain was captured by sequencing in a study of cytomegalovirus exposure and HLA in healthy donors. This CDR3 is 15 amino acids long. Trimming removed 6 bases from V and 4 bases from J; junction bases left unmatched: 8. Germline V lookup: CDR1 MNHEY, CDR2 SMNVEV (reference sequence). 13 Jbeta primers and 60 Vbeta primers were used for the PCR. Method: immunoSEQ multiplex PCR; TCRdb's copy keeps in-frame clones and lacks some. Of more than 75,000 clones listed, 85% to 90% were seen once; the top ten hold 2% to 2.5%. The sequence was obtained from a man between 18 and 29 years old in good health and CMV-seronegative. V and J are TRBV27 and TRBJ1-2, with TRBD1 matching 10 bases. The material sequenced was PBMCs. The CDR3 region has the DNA TGTGCCAGCAGCCCCTTGGGACAGGGGTCCTATGGCTACACCTTC. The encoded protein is CASSPLGQGSYGYTF.